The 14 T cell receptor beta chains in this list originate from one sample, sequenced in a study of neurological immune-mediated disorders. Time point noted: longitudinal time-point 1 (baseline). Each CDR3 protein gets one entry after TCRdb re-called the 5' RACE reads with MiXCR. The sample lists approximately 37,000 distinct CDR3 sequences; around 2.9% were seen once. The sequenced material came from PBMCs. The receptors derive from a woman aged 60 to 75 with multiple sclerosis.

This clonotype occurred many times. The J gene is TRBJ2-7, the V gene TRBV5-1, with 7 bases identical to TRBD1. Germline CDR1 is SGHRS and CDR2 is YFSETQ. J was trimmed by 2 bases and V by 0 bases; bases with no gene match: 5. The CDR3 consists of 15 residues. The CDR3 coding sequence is TGCGCCAGCAGCTTGGAGACAGGGCCCACCTACGAGCAGTACTTC. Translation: CASSLETGPTYEQYF. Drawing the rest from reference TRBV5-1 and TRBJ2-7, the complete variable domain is KAGVTQTPRYLIKTRGQQVTLSCSPISGHRSVSWYQQTPGQGLQFLFEYFSETQRNKGNFPGRFSGRQFSNSRSEMNVSTLELGDSALYLCASSLETGPTYEQYFGPGTRLTVT.

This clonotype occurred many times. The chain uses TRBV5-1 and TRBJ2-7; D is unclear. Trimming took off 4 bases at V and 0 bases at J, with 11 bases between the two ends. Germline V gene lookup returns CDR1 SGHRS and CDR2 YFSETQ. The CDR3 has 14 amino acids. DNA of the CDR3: TGCGCCAGCAGCGAGGCGAGCTTCTCCTACGAGCAGTACTTC. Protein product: CASSEASFSYEQYF. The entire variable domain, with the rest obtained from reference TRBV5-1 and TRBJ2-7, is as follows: KAGVTQTPRYLIKTRGQQVTLSCSPISGHRSVSWYQQTPGQGLQFLFEYFSETQRNKGNFPGRFSGRQFSNSRSEMNVSTLELGDSALYLCASSEASFSYEQYFGPGTRLTVT.

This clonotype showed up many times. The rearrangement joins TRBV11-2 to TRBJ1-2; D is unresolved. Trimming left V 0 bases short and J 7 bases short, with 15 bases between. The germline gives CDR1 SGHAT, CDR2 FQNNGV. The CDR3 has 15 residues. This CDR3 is CASSLDRARIGGYTF. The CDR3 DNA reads TGTGCCAGCAGCTTAGATCGGGCAAGGATAGGTGGCTACACCTTC.

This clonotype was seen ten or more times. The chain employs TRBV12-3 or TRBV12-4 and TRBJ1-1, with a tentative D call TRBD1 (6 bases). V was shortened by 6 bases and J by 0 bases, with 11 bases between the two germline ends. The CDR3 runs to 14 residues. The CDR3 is CASSDWGLNTEAFF. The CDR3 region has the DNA TGTGCCAGCAGCGATTGGGGGCTGAACACTGAAGCTTTCTTT.

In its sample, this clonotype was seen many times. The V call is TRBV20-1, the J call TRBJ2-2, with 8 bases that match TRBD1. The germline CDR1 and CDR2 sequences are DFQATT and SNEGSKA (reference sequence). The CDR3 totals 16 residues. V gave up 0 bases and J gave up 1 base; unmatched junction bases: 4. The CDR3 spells CSAREQGAWNTGELFF. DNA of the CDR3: TGCAGTGCTAGAGAGCAGGGGGCGTGGAACACCGGGGAGCTGTTTTTT.

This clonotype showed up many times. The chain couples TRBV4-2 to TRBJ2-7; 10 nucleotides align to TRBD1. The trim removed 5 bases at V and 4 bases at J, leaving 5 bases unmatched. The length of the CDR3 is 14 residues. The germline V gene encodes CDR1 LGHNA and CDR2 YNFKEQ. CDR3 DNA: TGTGCCAGCAGCTCCCGGGACAGGGGTTACGAGCAGTACTTC. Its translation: CASSSRDRGYEQYF.

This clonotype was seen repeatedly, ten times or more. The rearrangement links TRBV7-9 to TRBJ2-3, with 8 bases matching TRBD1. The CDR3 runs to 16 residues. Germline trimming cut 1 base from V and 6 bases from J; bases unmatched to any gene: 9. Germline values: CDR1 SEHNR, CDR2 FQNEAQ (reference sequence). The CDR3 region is CASSLVGDRRADTQYF. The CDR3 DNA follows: TGTGCCAGCAGCTTAGTGGGGGACAGGAGAGCGGATACGCAGTATTTT.

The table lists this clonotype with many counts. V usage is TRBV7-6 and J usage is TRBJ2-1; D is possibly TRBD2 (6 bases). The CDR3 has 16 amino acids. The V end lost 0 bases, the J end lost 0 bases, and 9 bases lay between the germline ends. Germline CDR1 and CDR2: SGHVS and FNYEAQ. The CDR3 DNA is TGTGCCAGCAGCTTAGCGGCGGGGAGCTCCTACAATGAGCAGTTCTTC. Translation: CASSLAAGSSYNEQFF.

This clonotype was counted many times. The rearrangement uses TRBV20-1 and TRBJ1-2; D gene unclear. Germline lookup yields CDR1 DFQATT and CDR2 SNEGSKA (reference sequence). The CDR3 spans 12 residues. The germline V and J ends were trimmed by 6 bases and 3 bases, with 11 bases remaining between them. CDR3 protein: CSATPAYYGYTF. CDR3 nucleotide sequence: TGCAGTGCAACGCCCGCATACTATGGCTACACCTTC.

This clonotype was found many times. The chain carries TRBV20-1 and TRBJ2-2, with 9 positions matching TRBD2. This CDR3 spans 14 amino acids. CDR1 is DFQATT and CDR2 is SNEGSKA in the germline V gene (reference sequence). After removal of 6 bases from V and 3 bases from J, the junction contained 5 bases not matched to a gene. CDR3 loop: CSAPTSGYTGELFF. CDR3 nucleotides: TGCAGTGCCCCGACTAGCGGTTACACCGGGGAGCTGTTTTTT.

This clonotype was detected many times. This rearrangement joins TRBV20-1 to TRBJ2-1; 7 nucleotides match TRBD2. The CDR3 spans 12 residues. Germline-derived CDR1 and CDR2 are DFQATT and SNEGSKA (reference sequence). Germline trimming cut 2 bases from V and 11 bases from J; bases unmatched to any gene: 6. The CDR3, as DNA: TGCAGTGCTAGATGGTCTAGCGGAAAGCAGTTCTTC. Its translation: CSARWSSGKQFF.

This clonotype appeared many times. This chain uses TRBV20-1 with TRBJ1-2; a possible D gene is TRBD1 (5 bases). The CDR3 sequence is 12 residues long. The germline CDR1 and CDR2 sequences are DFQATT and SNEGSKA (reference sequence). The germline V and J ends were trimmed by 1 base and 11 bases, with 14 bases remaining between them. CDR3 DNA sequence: TGCAGTGCTAGAGTGGGCCCGGGGGGTTACACCTTC. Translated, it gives CSARVGPGGYTF.

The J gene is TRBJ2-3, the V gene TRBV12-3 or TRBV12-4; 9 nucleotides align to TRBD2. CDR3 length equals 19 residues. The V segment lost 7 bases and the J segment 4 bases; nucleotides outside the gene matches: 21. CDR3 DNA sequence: TGTGCCAGCATCCTAATTAGCGGGAGCGGCCTATTGCTTTCAGATACGCAGTATTTT. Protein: CASILISGSGLLLSDTQYF.

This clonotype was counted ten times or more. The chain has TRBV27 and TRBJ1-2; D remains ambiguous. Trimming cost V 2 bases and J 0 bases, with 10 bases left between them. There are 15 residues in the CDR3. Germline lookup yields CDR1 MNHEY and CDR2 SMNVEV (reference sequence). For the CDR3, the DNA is TGTGCCAGCAGTTTAGATCGGTTCACTAACTATGGCTACACCTTC. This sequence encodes CASSLDRFTNYGYTF.